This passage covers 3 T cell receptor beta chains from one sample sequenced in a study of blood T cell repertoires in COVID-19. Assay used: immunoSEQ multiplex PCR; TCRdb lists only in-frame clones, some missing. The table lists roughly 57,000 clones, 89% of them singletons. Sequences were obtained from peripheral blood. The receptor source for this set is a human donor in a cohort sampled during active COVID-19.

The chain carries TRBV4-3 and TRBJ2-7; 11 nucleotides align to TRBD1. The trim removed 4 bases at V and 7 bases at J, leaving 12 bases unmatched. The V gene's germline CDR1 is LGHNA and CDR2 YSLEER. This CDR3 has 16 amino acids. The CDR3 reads CASSPIGGQGAGEQYF. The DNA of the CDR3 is TGCGCCAGCAGCCCTATCGGCGGACAGGGGGCTGGTGAGCAGTACTTC.

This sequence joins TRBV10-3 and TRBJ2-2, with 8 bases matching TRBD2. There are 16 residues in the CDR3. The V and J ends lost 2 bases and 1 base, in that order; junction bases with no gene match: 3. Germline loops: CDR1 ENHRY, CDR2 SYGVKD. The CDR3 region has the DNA TGTGCCATCAGTGAGATACTAGCGGAGAACACCGGGGAGCTGTTTTTT. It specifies CAISEILAENTGELFF.

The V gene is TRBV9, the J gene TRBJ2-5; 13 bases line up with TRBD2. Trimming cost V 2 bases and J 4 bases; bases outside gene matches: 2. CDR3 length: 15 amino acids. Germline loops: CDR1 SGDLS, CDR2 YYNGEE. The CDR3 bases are TGTGCCAGCAGCGTCGGGACTAGCGGGGTAGAGACCCAGTACTTC. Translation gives CASSVGTSGVETQYF.